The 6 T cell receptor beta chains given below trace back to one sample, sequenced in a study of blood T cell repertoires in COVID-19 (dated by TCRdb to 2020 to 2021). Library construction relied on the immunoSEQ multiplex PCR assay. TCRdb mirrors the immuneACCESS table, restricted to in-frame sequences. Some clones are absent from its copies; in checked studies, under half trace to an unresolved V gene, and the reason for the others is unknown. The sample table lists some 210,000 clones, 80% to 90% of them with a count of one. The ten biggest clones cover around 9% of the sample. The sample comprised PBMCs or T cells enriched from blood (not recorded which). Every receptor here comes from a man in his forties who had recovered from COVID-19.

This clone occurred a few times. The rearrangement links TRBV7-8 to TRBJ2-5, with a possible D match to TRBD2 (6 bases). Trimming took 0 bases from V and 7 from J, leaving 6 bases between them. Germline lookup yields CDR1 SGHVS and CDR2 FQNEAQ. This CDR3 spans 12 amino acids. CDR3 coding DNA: TGTGCCAGCAGCTTAGCCGGGGGGACCCAGTACTTC. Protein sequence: CASSLAGGTQYF.

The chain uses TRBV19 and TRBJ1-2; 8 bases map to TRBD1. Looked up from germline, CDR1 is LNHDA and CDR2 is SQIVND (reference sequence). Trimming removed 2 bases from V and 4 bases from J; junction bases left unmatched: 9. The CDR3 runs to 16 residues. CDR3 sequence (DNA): TGTGCCAGTAGTATAAGGACAGGGTCTAAGATCTATGGCTACACCTTC. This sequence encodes CASSIRTGSKIYGYTF.

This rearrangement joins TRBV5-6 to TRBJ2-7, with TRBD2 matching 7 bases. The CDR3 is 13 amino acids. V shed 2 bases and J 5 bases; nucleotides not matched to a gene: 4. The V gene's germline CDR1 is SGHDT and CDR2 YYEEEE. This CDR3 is CASSFGLADEQYF. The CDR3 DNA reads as TGTGCCAGCAGCTTTGGGCTAGCGGACGAGCAGTACTTC.

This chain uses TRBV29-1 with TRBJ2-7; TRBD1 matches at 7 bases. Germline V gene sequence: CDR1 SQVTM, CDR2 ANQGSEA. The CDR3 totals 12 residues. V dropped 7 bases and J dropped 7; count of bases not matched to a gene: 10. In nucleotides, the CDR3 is TGCAGCGGACAGGGTTTCGGTGGAGAGCAGTACTTC. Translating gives CSGQGFGGEQYF.

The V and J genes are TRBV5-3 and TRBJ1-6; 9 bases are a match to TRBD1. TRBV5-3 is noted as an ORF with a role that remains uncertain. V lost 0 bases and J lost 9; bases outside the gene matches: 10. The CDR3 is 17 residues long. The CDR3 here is CARSLANGQGLSSPLHF. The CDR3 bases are TGTGCCAGAAGCTTGGCCAACGGACAGGGGTTAAGTTCACCCCTCCACTTT.

CDR3 amino acids: CASSLGGPPYEQYF. As DNA, the CDR3 is TGTGCCAGCAGCTTAGGAGGGCCCCCCTACGAGCAGTACTTC. V is TRBV7-9 and J is TRBJ2-7, with a weak D call TRBD2 (5 bases). Looked up from germline, CDR1 is SEHNR and CDR2 is FQNEAQ (reference sequence). V was clipped by 1 base and J by 2 bases, with 9 bases between them. This CDR3 has 14 residues. Full variable domain (rest looked up from reference TRBV7-9 and TRBJ2-7): DTGVSQNPRHKITKRGQNVTFRCDPISEHNRLYWYRQTLGQGPEFLTYFQNEAQLEKSRLLSDRFSAERPKGSFSTLEIQRTEQGDSAMYLCASSLGGPPYEQYFGPGTRLTVT.